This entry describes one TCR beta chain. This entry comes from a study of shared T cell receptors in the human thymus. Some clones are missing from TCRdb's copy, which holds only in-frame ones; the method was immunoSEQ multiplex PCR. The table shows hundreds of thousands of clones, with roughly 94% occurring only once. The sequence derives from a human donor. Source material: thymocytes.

The CDR3 DNA sequence: TGTGCCAGTAGCCTGTACCAACAGGGAGGATCGGACTATGGCTACACCTTC. Its protein is CASSLYQQGGSDYGYTF. The chain recombines TRBV19 with TRBJ1-2; TRBD1 is a possible D gene (6 bases). Germline CDR1 and CDR2: LNHDA and SQIVND (reference sequence). V lost 6 bases, J lost 3 bases, and 23 bases lay in between. The CDR3 is 17 amino acids.